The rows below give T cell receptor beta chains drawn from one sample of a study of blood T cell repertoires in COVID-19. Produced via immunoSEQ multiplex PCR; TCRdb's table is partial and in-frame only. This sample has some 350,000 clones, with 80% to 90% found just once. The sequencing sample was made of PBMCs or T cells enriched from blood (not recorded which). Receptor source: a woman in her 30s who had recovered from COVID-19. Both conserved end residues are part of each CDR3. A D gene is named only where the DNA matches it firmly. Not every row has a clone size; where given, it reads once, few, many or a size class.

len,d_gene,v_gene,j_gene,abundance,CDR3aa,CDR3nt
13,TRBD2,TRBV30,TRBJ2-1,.,CAWSPRGGGEQFF,TGTGCCTGGAGTCCTCGGGGGGGCGGTGAGCAGTTCTTC
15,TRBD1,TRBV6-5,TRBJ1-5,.,CASSIDRGSGQPQHF,TGTGCCAGCAGCATCGACAGGGGCTCGGGTCAGCCCCAGCATTTT
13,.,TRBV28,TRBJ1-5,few,CASRDPGDQPQHF,TGTGCCAGCCGCGACCCGGGAGATCAGCCCCAGCATTTT
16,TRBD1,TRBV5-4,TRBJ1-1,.,CASSLVDRGSHTEAFF,TGTGCCAGCAGCTTGGTGGACAGGGGATCGCACACTGAAGCTTTCTTT
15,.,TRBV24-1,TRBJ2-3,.,CATSERGGATDTQYF,TGTGCCACCAGTGAGAGAGGAGGGGCTACAGATACGCAGTATTTT
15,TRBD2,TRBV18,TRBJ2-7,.,CASSPPGRGVNEQYF,TGTGCCAGCTCACCACCGGGCCGGGGGGTGAACGAGCAGTACTTC
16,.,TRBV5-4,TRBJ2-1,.,CASTSSGFLSYNEQFF,TGTGCCAGCACCTCAAGCGGGTTCCTTTCTTACAATGAGCAGTTCTTC
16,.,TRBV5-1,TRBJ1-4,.,CASSRHPGATNEKLFF,TGCGCCAGCAGCAGACACCCAGGGGCAACTAATGAAAAACTGTTTTTT
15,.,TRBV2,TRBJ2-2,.,CASSNQGSGTGELFF,TGTGCCAGCAGTAATCAGGGTAGCGGCACCGGGGAGCTGTTTTTT
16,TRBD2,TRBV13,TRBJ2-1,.,CASSSTSGGSYNEQFF,TGTGCCAGCAGCTCCACTAGCGGGGGGTCCTACAATGAGCAGTTCTTC
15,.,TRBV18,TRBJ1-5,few,CASRSGRDSNQPQHF,TGTGCCAGCCGCTCGGGGCGGGATAGCAATCAGCCCCAGCATTTT
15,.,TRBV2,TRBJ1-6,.,CASASGQFYNSPLHF,TGTGCCAGCGCCTCCGGACAGTTTTATAATTCACCCCTCCACTTT
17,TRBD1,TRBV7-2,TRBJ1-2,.,CASSPGGQGGYNYGYTF,TGTGCCAGCAGCCCCGGCGGACAGGGAGGGTACAACTATGGCTACACCTTC
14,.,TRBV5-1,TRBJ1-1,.,CASSLEDSLSEAFF,TGCGCCAGCAGCTTGGAGGACAGCCTCTCTGAAGCTTTCTTT
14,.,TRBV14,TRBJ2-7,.,CASSPYGTSYEQYF,TGTGCCAGCAGCCCATACGGGACATCCTACGAGCAGTACTTC
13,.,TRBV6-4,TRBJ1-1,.,CASRKTATTEAFF,TGTGCCAGTAGAAAGACAGCTACTACTGAAGCTTTCTTT
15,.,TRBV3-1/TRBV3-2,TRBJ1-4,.,CASSPYRKPNEKLFF,TGTGCCAGCAGCCCCTACAGGAAACCTAATGAAAAACTGTTTTTT
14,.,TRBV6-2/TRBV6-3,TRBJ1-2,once,CASSYGRTEYGYTF,TGTGCCAGCAGTTACGGTAGGACAGAGTATGGCTACACCTTC
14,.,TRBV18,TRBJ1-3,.,CASSELPRGNTIYF,TGTGCCAGCTCAGAACTCCCCAGGGGAAACACCATATATTTT
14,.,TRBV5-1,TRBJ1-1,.,CASSLDNGNTEAFF,TGCGCCAGCAGCTTGGATAACGGTAACACTGAAGCTTTCTTT
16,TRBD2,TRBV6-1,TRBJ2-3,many,CASSGLAGGSTDTQYF,TGTGCCAGCAGTGGCCTAGCGGGGGGGAGCACAGATACGCAGTATTTT
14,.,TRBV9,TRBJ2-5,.,CAGLGGGAGETQYF,TGTGCCGGCCTCGGAGGGGGGGCCGGAGAGACCCAGTACTTC
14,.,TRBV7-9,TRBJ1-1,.,CASSQSRRATEAFF,TGTGCCAGCAGCCAGTCACGGAGGGCAACTGAAGCTTTCTTT
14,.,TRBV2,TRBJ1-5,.,CASSEQTSNQPQHF,TGTGCCAGCAGTGAACAGACTTCTAATCAGCCCCAGCATTTT
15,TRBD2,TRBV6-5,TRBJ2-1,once,CASSYAGEADNEQFF,TGTGCCAGCAGTTACGCGGGGGAGGCGGACAATGAGCAGTTCTTC
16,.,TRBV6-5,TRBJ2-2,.,CASSLFPGYRTGELFF,TGTGCCAGCAGTTTATTTCCGGGGTACCGCACCGGGGAGCTGTTTTTT
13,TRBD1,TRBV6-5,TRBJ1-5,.,CASADRSCPPQHF,TGTGCCAGCGCGGACAGGTCTTGTCCGCCCCAGCATTTT
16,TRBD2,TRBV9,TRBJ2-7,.,CASSVGGTSSFYEQYF,TGTGCCAGCAGCGTAGGTGGGACTAGCTCTTTCTACGAGCAGTACTTC
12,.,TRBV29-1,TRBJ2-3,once,CSVEQGADTQYF,TGCAGCGTTGAACAAGGGGCAGATACGCAGTATTTT
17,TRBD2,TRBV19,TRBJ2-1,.,CASSMLGGTSGYNEQFF,TGTGCCAGTAGTATGCTGGGTGGGACTAGCGGATACAATGAGCAGTTCTTC
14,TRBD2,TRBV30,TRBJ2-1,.,CAWSLVGLALEQFF,TGTGCCTGGAGTTTAGTGGGACTAGCGTTGGAGCAGTTCTTC
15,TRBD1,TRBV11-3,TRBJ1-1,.,CASSAGGGQGLPAFF,TGTGCCAGCAGCGCAGGGGGTGGGCAGGGGCTACCCGCTTTCTTT
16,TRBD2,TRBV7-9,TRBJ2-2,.,CASPGEGPANTGELFF,TGTGCCAGCCCTGGGGAGGGGCCCGCGAACACCGGGGAGCTGTTTTTT
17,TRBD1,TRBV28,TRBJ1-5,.,CASSLGGTQGIHQPQHF,TGTGCCAGCAGTTTAGGGGGCACACAGGGGATCCATCAGCCCCAGCATTTT
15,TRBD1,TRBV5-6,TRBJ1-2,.,CASSPDRGQLYGYTF,TGTGCCAGCAGCCCGGACAGGGGGCAGCTCTATGGCTACACCTTC
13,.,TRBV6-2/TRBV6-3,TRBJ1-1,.,CASSFLGDTEAFF,TGTGCCAGCAGTTTTCTCGGAGACACTGAAGCTTTCTTT
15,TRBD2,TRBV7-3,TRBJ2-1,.,CASRVSGGQYNEQFF,TGTGCCAGCAGGGTTAGCGGGGGGCAATACAATGAGCAGTTCTTC
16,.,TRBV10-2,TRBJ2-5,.,CASSGGVGLTQETQYF,TGCGCCAGCAGTGGGGGGGTTGGGCTCACCCAAGAGACCCAGTACTTC
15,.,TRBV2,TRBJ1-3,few,CASSREGRRENTIYF,TGTGCCAGCAGCAGGGAGGGAAGGAGAGAAAACACCATATATTTT
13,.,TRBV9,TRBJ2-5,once,CASSVTQGGTQYF,TGTGCCAGCAGCGTAACACAAGGGGGGACCCAGTACTTC
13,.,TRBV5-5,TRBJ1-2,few,CASSLPGNYGYTF,TGTGCCAGCAGCTTGCCCGGGAACTATGGCTACACCTTC
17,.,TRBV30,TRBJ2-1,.,CAWSDPLAISSYNEQFF,TGTGCCTGGAGTGACCCCTTAGCGATTAGCTCCTACAATGAGCAGTTCTTC